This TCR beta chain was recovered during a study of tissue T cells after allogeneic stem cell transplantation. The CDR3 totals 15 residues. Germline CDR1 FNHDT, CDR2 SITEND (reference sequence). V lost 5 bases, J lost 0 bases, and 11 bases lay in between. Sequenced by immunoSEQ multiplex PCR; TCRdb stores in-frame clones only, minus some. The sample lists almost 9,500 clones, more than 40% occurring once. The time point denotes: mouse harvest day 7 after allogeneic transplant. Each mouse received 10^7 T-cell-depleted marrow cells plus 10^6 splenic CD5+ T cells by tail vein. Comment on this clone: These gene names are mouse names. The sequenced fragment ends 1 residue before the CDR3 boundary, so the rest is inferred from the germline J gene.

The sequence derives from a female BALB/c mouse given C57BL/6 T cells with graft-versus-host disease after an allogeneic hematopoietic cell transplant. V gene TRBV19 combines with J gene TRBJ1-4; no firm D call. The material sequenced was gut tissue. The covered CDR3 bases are TGTGCCAGCAGCCAAGACCCGGTTTCCAACGAAAGATTATTT. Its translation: CASSQDPVSNERLF. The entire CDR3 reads CASSQDPVSNERLFF.